What follows are 24 T cell receptor beta chains derived from one specimen sequenced in a study of T cell clonality in common variable immunodeficiency. Notes on the study in general: In common variable immunodeficiency, TCR beta chains reportedly carried fewer deletions and N-nucleotide insertions.

Their specific antigens are unknown. The table came from immunoSEQ multiplex PCR; TCRdb's copy has only in-frame clones and leaves some out. This repertoire includes fewer than 20,000 clones. What was sequenced was peripheral blood mononuclear cells. These receptors came from a human donor with common variable immunodeficiency.

Of note for this clone: Read data end 3 residues before the CDR3 end; the end is taken from the germline J gene. This sequence joins TRBV7-2 and TRBJ2-1; 10 nucleotides line up with TRBD2. The CDR3 is 15 residues long. From germline, CDR1 is SGHTA and CDR2 FQGNSA. V lost 2 bases, J lost 9 bases, and 7 bases stayed unmatched. CDR3 bases read: TGTGCCAGCAGCTTAATGTTCTCTAGCGGGAGTGAG. As protein: CASSLMFSSGSE. The entire CDR3 reads CASSLMFSSGSEQFF.

As concerns this clone: Sequencing ends 3 residues short of the CDR3 end; the germline J gene provides the rest. The chain joins TRBV19 to TRBJ1-5; 8 nucleotides align to TRBD1. Germline V gives CDR1 LNHDA, CDR2 SQIVND (reference sequence). This CDR3 region has 15 residues. Trimming removed 3 bases from V and 2 bases from J; junction bases left unmatched: 3. The DNA read from the CDR3 is TGTGCCAGTAGTATCCAGGGGGCAGGCAATCAGCCC. It yields the protein CASSIQGAGNQP. The whole CDR3 protein is CASSIQGAGNQPQHF.

Remarks on this clone: Sequencing ends 3 residues short of the CDR3 end; the germline J gene provides the rest. The chain uses TRBV7-9 and TRBJ2-5; the D gene is possibly TRBD1 (6 bases). Germline lookup yields CDR1 SEHNR and CDR2 FQNEAQ (reference sequence). The CDR3 contains 14 residues. V was pared by 5 bases and J by 7 bases, with 17 bases between. CDR3: CASSQTGTLLTQYF. CDR3 DNA (partial): TGTGCCAGCAGCCAAACAGGGACCCTACTGACC.

Details on this clone: The CDR3 extends 3 residues past the end of the read, so its final part is completed from the germline J gene. The chain uses TRBV7-3 and TRBJ1-6; unclear D gene. This CDR3 is 13 amino acids long. Trimming removed 3 bases from V and 7 bases from J, with 7 bases in between. The germline V gene has CDR1 SGHTA and CDR2 FQGTGA. CDR3: CASSFKGNSPLHF. Partial CDR3 DNA: TGTGCCAGCAGCTTCAAAGGCAATTCACCC.

This CDR3 reads CASSSPDRGETQYF. The sequenced part of the CDR3 DNA is TGCGCCAGCAGCTCCCCGGACAGGGGAGAGACC. The chain has TRBV5-1 and TRBJ2-5, with 9 bases that match TRBD1. Read coverage stops 3 residues before the CDR3 terminus; the germline J gene supplies the remainder. V shed 3 bases, J shed 4 bases, and the junction held 4 bases outside the gene matches. The CDR3 consists of 14 residues. CDR1 is SGHRS, CDR2 YFSETQ, per germline.

Details on this clone: Read sequence stops 3 residues before the CDR3 end, and the germline J gene provides the missing end. This chain links TRBV7-2 with TRBJ1-1, with TRBD1 identical over 7 bases. V lost 5 bases to trimming and J lost 5 bases; unmatched junction nucleotides: 11. The CDR3 has 15 amino acids. Germline values: CDR1 SGHTA, CDR2 FQGNSA. The DNA read from the CDR3 is TGTGCCAGCAGCCGATTATCGACAGGGAATACTGAA. This sequence encodes CASSRLSTGNTE. The complete CDR3 protein is CASSRLSTGNTEAFF.

In regard to this clone: The CDR3 end is not reached by the read, which stops 3 residues before it; the germline J gene fills it in. The rearrangement links TRBV7-2 to TRBJ1-6; TRBD1 matches at 8 bases. CDR3 length: 13 residues. CDR1 is SGHTA, CDR2 FQGNSA, per germline. Germline trimming cut 5 bases from V and 9 bases from J; bases unmatched to any gene: 3. CDR3 DNA, as far as it was read: TGTGCCAGCAGCATAACAGGGGGTTCACCC. Its translation is CASSITGGSP. The whole CDR3 protein reads CASSITGGSPLHF. Combining the CDR3 with reference TRBV7-2 and TRBJ1-6 gives the whole variable domain GAGVSQSPSNKVTEKGKDVELRCDPISGHTALYWYRQSLGQGLEFLIYFQGNSAPDKSGLPSDRFSAERTGGSVSTLTIQRTQQEDSAVYLCASSITGGSPLHFGNGTRLTVT.

As concerns this clone: The read ends 3 residues early relative to the CDR3; the germline J gene fills the gap. This chain links TRBV20-1 with TRBJ2-3; D gene ambiguous. V dropped 6 bases and J dropped 2 bases, with 12 bases sitting between them. This CDR3 has 13 amino acids. In germline, CDR1 is DFQATT, CDR2 SNEGSKA (reference sequence). The sequenced CDR3 bases are TGCAGTGCCGCGGAAGTGCCCACAGATACG. This gives the protein CSAAEVPTDT. The whole CDR3 protein reads CSAAEVPTDTQYF.

Concerning this clone itself: Read coverage stops 3 residues before the CDR3 terminus; the germline J gene supplies the remainder. The chain combines TRBV2 with TRBJ2-2; TRBD1 might be the D (6 bases). V dropped 6 bases and J dropped 7 bases, with 15 bases sitting between them. The CDR3 sequence is 14 residues long. The V gene's germline CDR1 is SNHLY and CDR2 FYNNEI. The CDR3 protein is CASRATGSVGELFF. The CDR3 DNA, read in part, is TGTGCCAGCAGGGCTACAGGGTCCGTCGGGGAG.

Details on this clone: The read terminates 3 residues ahead of where the CDR3 ends, so the germline J gene completes it. J is TRBJ2-2 and V is TRBV20-1; 13 bases fit TRBD2. The trim removed 6 bases at V and 6 bases at J, leaving 7 bases unmatched. CDR1 and CDR2 from the germline V gene are DFQATT and SNEGSKA (reference sequence). The CDR3 totals 15 residues. Here the CDR3 reads CSARTSGSNAGELFF. The CDR3 bases that were read are TGCAGTGCAAGGACTAGCGGGAGCAATGCCGGGGAG.

Points on this clone: The read terminates 3 residues before the CDR3 end, so the remaining end is supplied by the germline J gene. The chain recombines TRBV20-1 with TRBJ2-3, with 11 bases lining up with TRBD2. Trimming took 4 bases from V and 4 from J; bases not matched to a gene: 7. The CDR3 is made up of 15 amino acids. Per germline, CDR1 DFQATT and CDR2 SNEGSKA (reference sequence). The CDR3 sequence: CSAITSGSWSDTQYF. The DNA read from the CDR3 is TGCAGTGCTATTACTAGCGGGAGTTGGTCAGATACG.

Comment on this clone: The read ends 3 residues before the CDR3 terminus; that terminus is restored from the germline J gene. V usage is TRBV10-3 and J usage is TRBJ1-1; 7 bases fit TRBD1. In germline, CDR1 is ENHRY, CDR2 SYGVKD. Losses at the gene ends were 4 bases for V and 1 base for J; bases not matched to a gene: 3. This CDR3 is 14 amino acids long. CDR3 in amino acids: CAISGGQTNTEAFF. The sequenced part of the CDR3 DNA is TGTGCCATCAGTGGGGGACAGACGAACACTGAA.

With regard to this clone: The read terminates 3 residues before the CDR3 end, so the remaining end is supplied by the germline J gene. This chain connects TRBV7-3 to TRBJ2-1; D uncertain. CDR1 is SGHTA, CDR2 FQGTGA, per germline. The CDR3 is 15 residues long. V was clipped by 5 bases and J by 2 bases, with 13 bases between them. CDR3 amino acids: CASSPTYGTYNEQFF. The CDR3 bases that were read are TGTGCCAGCAGCCCCACGTACGGTACCTACAATGAG.

A note on this clone: The read halts 3 residues ahead of the CDR3 end, with the missing end drawn from the germline J gene. This chain uses TRBV7-4 with TRBJ2-5, with 11 bases identical to TRBD2. V shed 5 bases and J 3 bases; nucleotides not matched to a gene: 11. The CDR3 has 17 residues. From germline, CDR1 is SGHVT and CDR2 SQSDAQ. This chain's CDR3 is CASSPSTELAGEETQYF. The CDR3 DNA, read in part, is TGTGCCAGCAGCCCGAGTACTGAACTAGCGGGGGAAGAGACC.

As regards this clone: The sequenced fragment ends 3 residues before the CDR3 boundary, so the rest is inferred from the germline J gene. The chain combines TRBV5-4 with TRBJ1-1, with 9 bases fitting TRBD1. From germline, CDR1 is SGHNT and CDR2 YYREEE (reference sequence). The CDR3 sequence is 15 residues long. J gave up 1 base and V 4 bases, and 5 bases lay outside the gene matches. Partial CDR3 DNA: TGTGCCAGCAGCGAGGACAGGGGACAGAACACTGAA. Protein sequence: CASSEDRGQNTE. The full CDR3 protein reads CASSEDRGQNTEAFF.

Notes on this clone: The observed sequence ends 3 residues before the CDR3 terminus, with the missing tail filled in from the germline J gene. The chain joins TRBV2 to TRBJ1-5, with D unresolved. There are 16 residues in the CDR3. V lost 1 base and J lost 4, with 14 bases in between. Germline V gene sequence: CDR1 SNHLY, CDR2 FYNNEI. The CDR3 region is CASSEGPGRLNQPQHF. CDR3 bases read: TGTGCCAGCAGTGAAGGCCCGGGTAGATTGAATCAGCCC.

Points on this clone: The missing CDR3 end, 3 residues past where the read stops, is filled in from the germline J gene. This rearrangement joins TRBV20-1 to TRBJ2-7; TRBD1 might be the D (6 bases). Trimming shortened V by 2 bases and J by 0 bases, and 17 bases separated the two germline ends. The CDR3 runs to 16 residues. Germline CDR1 is DFQATT and CDR2 is SNEGSKA (reference sequence). CDR3 DNA (partial): TGCAGTGCTAGATTGGGGGCGGGTTCAAGCTCCTACGAG. Its translation is CSARLGAGSSSYE. The full CDR3 sequence reads CSARLGAGSSSYEQYF.

For this clone: The read ends 3 residues before the CDR3 terminus; that terminus is restored from the germline J gene. This chain joins TRBV10-1 and TRBJ2-5; the D gene is possibly TRBD2 (5 bases). Germline V gives CDR1 WNHNN, CDR2 SYGVQD (reference sequence). Trimming cost V 3 bases and J 5 bases, with 16 bases left between them. This CDR3 contains 15 residues. The part of the CDR3 DNA that was read is TGCGCCAGCAGTGATCGGACTTCGCCCTGGGAGACC. It translates to CASSDRTSPWET. In full, the CDR3 is CASSDRTSPWETQYF.

Details on this clone: From the germline J gene comes the end of the CDR3, since the read stops 3 residues before it. The gene calls are TRBV5-1 and TRBJ2-5, with D possibly matching TRBD1 (6 bases). Germline V gene data show CDR1 as SGHRS and CDR2 as YFSETQ. The germline V and J ends were trimmed by 0 bases and 7 bases, with 13 bases remaining between them. The CDR3 has 14 residues. The sequenced part of the CDR3 DNA is TGCGCCAGCAGCTTGGTGGACAGATCGGGGACC. It encodes CASSLVDRSGT. The CDR3 in full is CASSLVDRSGTQYF.

This clone registers medium-sized by frequency. The sequence runs out 3 residues before the end of the CDR3; the remainder is reconstructed from the germline J gene. V usage is TRBV20-1 and J usage is TRBJ1-6; no firm D call. Germline CDR1 reads DFQATT; CDR2 reads SNEGSKA (reference sequence). Trimming removed 5 bases at V and 10 bases at J, with 21 bases between. The CDR3 runs to 15 residues. CDR3 DNA, as far as it was read: TGCAGTGCTCAAAAGCCCTCAGGTTCGGAATCACCC. Translating gives CSAQKPSGSESP. The entire CDR3 protein reads CSAQKPSGSESPLHF.

The part of the CDR3 DNA that was read is TGTGCCAGCAGCTTGGACCTAGCGAATCAAGAGACC. Amino acids: CASSLDLANQET. The complete CDR3 reads CASSLDLANQETQYF. The chain combines TRBV7-2 with TRBJ2-5, with a possible D match to TRBD2 (6 bases). The read terminates 3 residues ahead of where the CDR3 ends, so the germline J gene completes it. Trimming cost V 3 bases and J 2 bases, with 13 bases left between them. The germline gives CDR1 SGHTA, CDR2 FQGNSA. The CDR3 is made up of 15 amino acids.

Points on this clone: The missing CDR3 end, 3 residues past where the read stops, is filled in from the germline J gene. The V gene is TRBV11-3, the J gene TRBJ2-3; TRBD2 agrees at 7 bases. The germline V gene encodes CDR1 SGHNT and CDR2 YENEEA. The CDR3 totals 14 residues. Partial CDR3 DNA: TGTGCCAGCAGCTTAGGCGGGGAGGGCAGCACG. Its translation is CASSLGGEGST. The CDR3 as a whole reads CASSLGGEGSTQYF.

With regard to this clone: The read halts 3 residues ahead of the CDR3 end, with the missing end drawn from the germline J gene. The gene calls are TRBV11-2 and TRBJ2-7, with TRBD2 matching 9 bases. Germline V CDR1 and CDR2: SGHAT, FQNNGV. The V gene end was trimmed by 1 base and the J gene end by 4 bases; junction bases not matched to a gene: 5. The CDR3 has 15 amino acids. The chain's CDR3 is CASSLVAGGLYEQYF. The sequenced CDR3 bases are TGTGCCAGCAGCTTAGTCGCGGGAGGGCTTTACGAG. The full variable domain, with the rest looked up from reference TRBV11-2 and TRBJ2-7, is EAGVAQSPRYKIIEKRQSVAFWCNPISGHATLYWYQQILGQGPKLLIQFQNNGVVDDSQLPKDRFSAERLKGVDSTLKIQPAKLEDSAVYLCASSLVAGGLYEQYFGPGTRLTVT.

Worth noting for this clone: Read sequence stops 3 residues before the CDR3 end, and the germline J gene provides the missing end. V is TRBV20-1 and J is TRBJ2-3, with 9 bases identical to TRBD2. The CDR3 loop spans 14 amino acids. The V segment lost 3 bases and the J segment 2 bases; nucleotides outside the gene matches: 3. Germline-derived CDR1 and CDR2 are DFQATT and SNEGSKA (reference sequence). The CDR3 here is CSARAGGPTDTQYF. CDR3 DNA (partial): TGCAGTGCTAGGGCGGGAGGGCCCACAGATACG.